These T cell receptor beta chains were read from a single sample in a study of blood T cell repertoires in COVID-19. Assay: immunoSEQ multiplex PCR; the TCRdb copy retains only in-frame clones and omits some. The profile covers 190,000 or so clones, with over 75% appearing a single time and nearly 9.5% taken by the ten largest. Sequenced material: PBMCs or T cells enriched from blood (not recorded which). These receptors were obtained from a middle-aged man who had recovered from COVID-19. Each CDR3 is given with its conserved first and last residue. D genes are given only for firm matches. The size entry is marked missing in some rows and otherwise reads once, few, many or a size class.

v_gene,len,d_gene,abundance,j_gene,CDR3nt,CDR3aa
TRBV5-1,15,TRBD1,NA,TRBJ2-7,TGCGCCAGCAGCTTGGGGACAGGGAGGACCTACGAGCAGTACTTC,CASSLGTGRTYEQYF
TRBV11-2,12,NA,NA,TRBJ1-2,TGTGCCAGCAGCTCAACGGGGGATGGCTACACCTTC,CASSSTGDGYTF
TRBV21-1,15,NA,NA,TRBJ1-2,TGTGCCAGCAGCAATCCTGGGACAGGGATCTATGGCTACACCTTC,CASSNPGTGIYGYTF
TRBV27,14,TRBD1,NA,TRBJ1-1,TGTGCCAGCAGTTTCCTCGACAGGGTATCTGAAGCTTTCTTT,CASSFLDRVSEAFF
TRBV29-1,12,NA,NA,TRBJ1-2,TGCAGCGTTGGTCGAGGTGGAGGTGGCTACACCTTC,CSVGRGGGGYTF
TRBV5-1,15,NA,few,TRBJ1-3,TGCGCCAGCAGCGCGGACACCCTGGTGGGAAACACCATATATTTT,CASSADTLVGNTIYF
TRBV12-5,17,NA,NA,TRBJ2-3,TGTGCTAGTGGTTTGGGCTGGGGGGTGTCCAACACAGATACGCAGTATTTT,CASGLGWGVSNTDTQYF
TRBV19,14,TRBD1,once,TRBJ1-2,TGTGCCAGTAGAGGAACCGGGACAGGGTGGGGCTACACCTTC,CASRGTGTGWGYTF
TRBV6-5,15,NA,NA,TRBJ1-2,TGTGCCAGCAGTTACTCTTCCAGGGTGGGCTCGGGCTACACCTTC,CASSYSSRVGSGYTF
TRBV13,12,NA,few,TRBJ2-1,TGTGCCAGCAGCCAGGACTACAATGAGCAGTTCTTC,CASSQDYNEQFF
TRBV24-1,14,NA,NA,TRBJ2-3,TGTGCCACCAGTGCGGCAGGTCCAGTGGATACGCAGTATTTT,CATSAAGPVDTQYF
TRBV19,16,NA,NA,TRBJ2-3,TGTGCCAGTAGTACGACAGTGCGAATCAACACAGATACGCAGTATTTT,CASSTTVRINTDTQYF
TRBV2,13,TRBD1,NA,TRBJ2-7,TGTGCCAGCAGTGAAGACAGGGGGTACGAGCAGTACTTC,CASSEDRGYEQYF
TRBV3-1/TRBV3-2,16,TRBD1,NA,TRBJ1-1,TGTGCCAGCAGCCATCTTCTGGGACAGGGGAACACTGAAGCTTTCTTT,CASSHLLGQGNTEAFF
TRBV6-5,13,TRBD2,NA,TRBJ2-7,TGTGCCAGCACCTTGGGACTAGCCTACGAGCAGTACTTC,CASTLGLAYEQYF
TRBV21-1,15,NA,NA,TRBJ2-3,TGTGCCAGCAGCAAACTAGCGGATGAAGCAGATACGCAGTATTTT,CASSKLADEADTQYF
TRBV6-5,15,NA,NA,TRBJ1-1,TGTGCCAGCAGTCCAGGGTTTAAGGCGAACACTGAAGCTTTCTTT,CASSPGFKANTEAFF
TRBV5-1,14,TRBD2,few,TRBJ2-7,TGCGCCAGCAGAAAAGCGGGAGGGCTCGATGAGCAGTACTTC,CASRKAGGLDEQYF
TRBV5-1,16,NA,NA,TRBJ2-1,TGCGCCAGCAGCCCTAGCTCGTGGGTCCTCTTAACGGAGCAGTTCTTC,CASSPSSWVLLTEQFF
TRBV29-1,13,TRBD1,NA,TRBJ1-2,TGCAGCGTCCATCGCGGACAGGGTAATGGCTACACCTTC,CSVHRGQGNGYTF
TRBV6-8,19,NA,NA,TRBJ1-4,TGTGCCAGCATTTGGGTGGGACTCCAAGATTGGGCTGCTAATGAAAAACTGTTTTTT,CASIWVGLQDWAANEKLFF
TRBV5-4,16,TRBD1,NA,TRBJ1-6,TGTGCCAGCAGCTTGGGGGACAGAGGTTATAATTCACCCCTCCACTTT,CASSLGDRGYNSPLHF
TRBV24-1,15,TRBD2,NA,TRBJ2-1,TGTGCCACCAGTGATGAAGGCGGGAGGGGGGATGAGCAGTTCTTC,CATSDEGGRGDEQFF
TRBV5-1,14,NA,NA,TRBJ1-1,TGCGCCAGCAGGGAGGGCCTCATGAACACTGAAGCTTTCTTT,CASREGLMNTEAFF